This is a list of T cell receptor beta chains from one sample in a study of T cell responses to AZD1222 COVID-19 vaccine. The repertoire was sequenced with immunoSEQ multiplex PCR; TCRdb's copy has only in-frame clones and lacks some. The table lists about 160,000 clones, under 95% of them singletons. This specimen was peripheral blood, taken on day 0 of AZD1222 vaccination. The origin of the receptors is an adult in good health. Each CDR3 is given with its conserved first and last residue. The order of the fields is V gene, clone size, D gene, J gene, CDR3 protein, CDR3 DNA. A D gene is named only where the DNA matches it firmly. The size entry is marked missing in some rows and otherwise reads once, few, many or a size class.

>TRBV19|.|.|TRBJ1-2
CASRDAGRYGYTF
TGTGCCAGTAGGGATGCGGGACGTTATGGCTACACCTTC
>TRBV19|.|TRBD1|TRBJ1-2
CASSIVERAGTGRHGYTF
TGTGCCAGTAGTATAGTAGAGAGGGCCGGGACAGGGCGTCATGGCTACACCTTC
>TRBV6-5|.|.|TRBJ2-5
CASSRGGSQGAQYF
TGTGCCAGTTCTAGGGGGGGTTCCCAGGGGGCCCAGTACTTC
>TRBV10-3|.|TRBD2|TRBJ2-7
CAIIREREGYEQYF
TGTGCCATCATTAGGGAGCGGGAGGGTTACGAGCAGTACTTC
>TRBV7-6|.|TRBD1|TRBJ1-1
CASSRDRPFPNTEAFF
TGTGCCAGCAGTCGGGACAGGCCCTTCCCAAACACTGAAGCTTTCTTT
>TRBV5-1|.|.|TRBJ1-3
CASSTGGSGNTIYF
TGCGCCAGCAGCACCGGGGGGTCTGGAAACACCATATATTTT
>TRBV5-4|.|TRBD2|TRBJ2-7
CASSLPLLAGGPYEQYF
TGTGCCAGCAGCTTGCCCCTACTAGCGGGAGGGCCCTACGAGCAGTACTTC
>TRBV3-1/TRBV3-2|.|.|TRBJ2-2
CASSQVSTGIGGELFF
TGTGCCAGCAGCCAAGTAAGCACAGGGATAGGCGGGGAGCTGTTTTTT
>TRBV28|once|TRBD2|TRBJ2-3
CASIIAGGTDTQYF
TGTGCCAGCATAATAGCGGGGGGCACAGATACGCAGTATTTT
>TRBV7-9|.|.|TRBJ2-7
CASSPDSSPSYEQYF
TGTGCCAGCAGCCCCGACAGTTCCCCATCCTACGAGCAGTACTTC
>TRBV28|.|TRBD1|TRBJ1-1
CASIAQGGQTEAFF
TGTGCCAGCATAGCCCAGGGGGGGCAAACTGAAGCTTTCTTT
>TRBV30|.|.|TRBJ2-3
CAWSVKGVTDTQYF
TGTGCCTGGAGTGTAAAAGGGGTCACAGATACGCAGTATTTT
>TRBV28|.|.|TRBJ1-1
CASSLLGGNTEAFF
TGTGCCAGCAGTTTGCTGGGGGGGAACACTGAAGCTTTCTTT
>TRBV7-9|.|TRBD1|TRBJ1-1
CASSPITGVEAFF
TGTGCCAGCAGCCCCATTACAGGGGTTGAAGCTTTCTTT
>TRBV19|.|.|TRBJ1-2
CASSIGRTNGYTF
TGTGCCAGTAGTATAGGTCGGACCAATGGCTACACCTTC
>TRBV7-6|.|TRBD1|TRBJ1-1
CASSSGQGLNTEAFF
TGTGCCAGCAGCTCGGGACAGGGGCTGAACACTGAAGCTTTCTTT
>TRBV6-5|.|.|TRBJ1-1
CASSYWLEGSSEAFF
TGTGCCAGCAGTTACTGGTTAGAGGGGAGTTCTGAAGCTTTCTTT
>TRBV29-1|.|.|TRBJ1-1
CSAEPGIGTEAFF
TGCAGCGCGGAACCAGGGATCGGCACTGAAGCTTTCTTT
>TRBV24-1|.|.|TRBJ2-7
CATSDSGTVSYEQYF
TGTGCCACCAGTGACTCCGGGACGGTCTCCTACGAGCAGTACTTC
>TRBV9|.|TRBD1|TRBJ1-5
CASSPQGGNQPQHF
TGTGCCAGCAGCCCCCAGGGGGGGAATCAGCCCCAGCATTTT
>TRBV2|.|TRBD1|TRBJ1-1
CASSETGSFEAFF
TGTGCCAGCAGTGAGACAGGGTCGTTTGAGGCTTTCTTT
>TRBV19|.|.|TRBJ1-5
CASSTGGNQPQHF
TGTGCCAGTAGTACAGGAGGCAATCAGCCCCAGCATTTT
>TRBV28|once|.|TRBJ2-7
CASSSGGYEQYF
TGTGCCAGCAGTTCCGGAGGGTACGAGCAGTACTTC
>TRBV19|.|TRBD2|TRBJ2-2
CASSRLAGGTGELFF
TGTGCCAGTAGTCGGTTAGCGGGAGGCACCGGGGAGCTGTTTTTT
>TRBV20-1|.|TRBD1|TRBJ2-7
CSARTGGEQYF
TGCAGTGCTCGAACAGGGGGGGAGCAGTACTTC
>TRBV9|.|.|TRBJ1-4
CASSVEKFGQPEKLFF
TGTGCCAGCAGCGTAGAAAAGTTTGGGCAGCCCGAAAAACTGTTTTTT
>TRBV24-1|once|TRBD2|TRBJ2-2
CATSDRLAGAPGELFF
TGTGCCACCAGTGATCGGCTAGCGGGAGCTCCCGGGGAGCTGTTTTTT
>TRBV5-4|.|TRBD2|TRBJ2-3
CASSLKAGESDTQYF
TGTGCCAGCAGCTTGAAAGCGGGAGAGTCAGATACGCAGTATTTT
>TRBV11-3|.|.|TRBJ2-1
CASSLEGYNEQFF
TGTGCCAGCAGCTTAGAGGGCTACAATGAGCAGTTCTTC
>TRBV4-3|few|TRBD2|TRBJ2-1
CASSQTGTSGYNEQFF
TGCGCCAGCAGCCAAACCGGGACTAGCGGGTACAATGAGCAGTTCTTC
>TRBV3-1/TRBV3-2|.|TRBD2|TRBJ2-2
CASSRTSGGNTGELFF
TGTGCCAGCAGCCGTACTAGCGGGGGGAACACCGGGGAGCTGTTTTTT
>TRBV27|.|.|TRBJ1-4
CASSPSPRVATNEKLFF
TGTGCCAGCAGTCCCTCCCCCAGGGTCGCAACTAATGAAAAACTGTTTTTT
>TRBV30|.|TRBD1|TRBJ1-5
CAWSVPNRGSYQPQHF
TGTGCCTGGAGTGTTCCGAACAGGGGAAGCTATCAGCCCCAGCATTTT
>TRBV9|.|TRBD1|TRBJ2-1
CASSAPGQGGLEKQFF
TGTGCCAGCAGCGCCCCTGGACAGGGTGGATTGGAGAAGCAGTTCTTC
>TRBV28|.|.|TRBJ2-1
CASSSDVIAASYNEQFF
TGTGCCAGCAGTTCCGATGTCATAGCGGCCTCCTACAATGAGCAGTTCTTC
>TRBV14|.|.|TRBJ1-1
CASSQELGLMAFF
TGTGCCAGCAGCCAAGAGCTAGGCCTTATGGCTTTCTTT
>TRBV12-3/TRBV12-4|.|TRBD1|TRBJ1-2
CASSFRTGYGYTF
TGTGCCAGCAGTTTCCGGACAGGGTATGGCTACACCTTC
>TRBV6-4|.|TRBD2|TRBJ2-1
CASSDSAGGYNEQFF
TGTGCCAGCAGTGACTCAGCGGGGGGGTACAATGAGCAGTTCTTC
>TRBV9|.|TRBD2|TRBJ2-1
CASSVTGTSGYNEQFF
TGTGCCAGCAGTGTTACCGGGACTAGCGGATACAATGAGCAGTTCTTC
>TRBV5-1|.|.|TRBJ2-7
CASSLIAGYEQYF
TGCGCCAGCAGCTTGATCGCGGGCTACGAGCAGTACTTC
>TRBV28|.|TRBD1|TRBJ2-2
CASSFRGRTGELFF
TGTGCCAGCAGTTTTAGGGGGCGGACCGGGGAGCTGTTTTTT
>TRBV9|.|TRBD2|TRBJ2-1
CASSVGGRDGDEQFF
TGTGCCAGCAGCGTAGGCGGGAGGGACGGAGATGAGCAGTTCTTC
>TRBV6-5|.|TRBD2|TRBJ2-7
CASKGLAGMVGEQYF
TGTGCCAGCAAGGGACTAGCGGGAATGGTGGGCGAGCAGTACTTC